This T cell receptor beta chain was sequenced during a study of CD8 T cells in ankylosing spondylitis. Study conclusions and caveats: A motif of 7 to 9 highly homologous TCR beta variants was seen as apparently characteristic of ankylosing spondylitis blood. Reports of some motif variants in reactive arthritis synovial fluid and blood predate this one.

Quantitative 5'-RACE with molecular barcodes generated TCR beta libraries. TCRdb reprocessed the 5' RACE reads via MiXCR and lists one record per CDR3 protein. The sample yields about 480,000 distinct CDR3 sequences, about a sixth seen once. The CDR3 is 15 amino acids. V shed 5 bases and J 2 bases; nucleotides not matched to a gene: 5. Germline V gives CDR1 SGHVS, CDR2 FNYEAQ. This clonotype was detected a few times. Antigen unknown. Source material: blood, either unsorted or a sorted T cell fraction (not recorded which). The rearrangement uses TRBV7-6 and TRBJ2-1; TRBD2 matches 8 bases. This receptor was identified in a male donor with ankylosing spondylitis. The CDR3 loop is CASSLREGAYNEQFF. The CDR3 DNA is TGTGCCAGCAGCCTCCGGGAGGGGGCCTACAATGAGCAGTTCTTC.